This T cell receptor beta chain was recovered during a study of blood T cell repertoires in COVID-19. The overall study: The analysed material was cDNA or gDNA that came from T cells, B-cell-depleted T cells, or PBMCs.

As originally analysed: Researchers report that nucleated cell counts were estimated from reference gene primer amplification. TCRdb's table, derived via immunoSEQ multiplex PCR, lists solely in-frame clones and lacks some. V and J calls and clone size are as listed in that table; D and trimming were resolved from the DNA. The sample shows 130,000 to 150,000 clones, roughly 84% of them seen only once. Exposed volunteers were people who met a COVID-19 case within 2 weeks before study entry. Trimming pared 4 bases from V and 5 bases from J, leaving 5 bases between. The CDR3 is 11 amino acids. Germline lookup yields CDR1 ENHRY and CDR2 SYGVKD.

This clonotype originated in a woman between 50 and 59 years old who had been exposed to COVID-19. The chain couples TRBV10-3 to TRBJ2-5; D gene ambiguous. The source material was PBMCs or T cells enriched from blood (not recorded which). CDR3 nucleotides: TGTGCCATCAGTGCGGGTGAGACCCAGTACTTC. Amino acid sequence: CAISAGETQYF.